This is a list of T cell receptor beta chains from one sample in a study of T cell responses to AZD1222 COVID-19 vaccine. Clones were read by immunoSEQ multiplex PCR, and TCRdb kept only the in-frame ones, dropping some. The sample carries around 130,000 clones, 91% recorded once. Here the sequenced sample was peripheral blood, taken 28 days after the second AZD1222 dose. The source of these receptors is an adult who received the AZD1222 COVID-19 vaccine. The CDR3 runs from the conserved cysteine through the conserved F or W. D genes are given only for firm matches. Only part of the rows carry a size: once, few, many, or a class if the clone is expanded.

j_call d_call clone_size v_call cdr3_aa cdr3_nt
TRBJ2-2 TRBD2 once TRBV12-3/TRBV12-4 CASRDREAGELFF TGTGCCAGCAGGGACCGGGAGGCCGGGGAGCTGTTTTTT
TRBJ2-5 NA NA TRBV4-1 CASSQVVLGETQYF TGCGCCAGCAGCCAAGTAGTACTTGGGGAGACCCAGTACTTC
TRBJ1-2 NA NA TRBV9 CASSSRTALYHYGYTF TGTGCCAGCAGCTCCCGGACAGCACTATATCACTATGGCTACACCTTC
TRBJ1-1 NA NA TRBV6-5 CASSYGDTMNTEAFF TGTGCCAGCAGTTACGGGGATACTATGAACACTGAAGCTTTCTTT
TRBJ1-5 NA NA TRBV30 CAWSVGGGGNQPQHF TGTGCCTGGAGTGTAGGGGGGGGAGGCAATCAGCCCCAGCATTTT
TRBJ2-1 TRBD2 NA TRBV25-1 CASSDSGPGGGDEQFF TGTGCCAGCAGTGACTCGGGACCCGGGGGGGGCGATGAGCAGTTCTTC
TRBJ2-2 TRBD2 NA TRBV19 CASSILGLADTGELFF TGTGCCAGTAGTATATTGGGGCTAGCGGACACCGGGGAGCTGTTTTTT
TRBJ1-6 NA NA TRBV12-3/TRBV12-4 CASSPAGKSPLHF TGTGCCAGCAGTCCCGCAGGGAAATCACCCCTCCACTTT
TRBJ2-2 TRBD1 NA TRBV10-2 CASSPAQGAIGELFF TGCGCCAGCAGTCCCGCACAGGGGGCTATCGGGGAGCTGTTTTTT
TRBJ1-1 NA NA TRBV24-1 CATSDRGNTEAFF TGTGCCACCAGTGACAGGGGGAACACTGAAGCTTTCTTT
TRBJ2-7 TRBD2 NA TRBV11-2 CASGRLAGGRYEQYF TGTGCCAGCGGGAGACTAGCGGGGGGTCGCTACGAGCAGTACTTC
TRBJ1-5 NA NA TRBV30 CAWGRAADQPQHF TGTGCCTGGGGCAGGGCTGCGGATCAGCCCCAGCATTTT
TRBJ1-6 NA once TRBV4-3 CASSQDPGLSSYNSPLHF TGCGCCAGCAGCCAAGACCCAGGGCTAAGCTCCTATAATTCACCCCTCCACTTT
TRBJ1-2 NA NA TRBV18 CASSPDGGGPGYTF TGTGCCAGCTCCCCTGATGGGGGGGGGCCTGGCTACACCTTC
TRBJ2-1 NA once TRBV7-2 CASSQGQYNEQFF TGTGCCAGCAGCCAAGGACAGTACAATGAGCAGTTCTTC
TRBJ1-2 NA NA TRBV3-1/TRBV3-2 CASSHRQWGYTF TGTGCCAGCAGCCACCGACAATGGGGCTACACCTTC
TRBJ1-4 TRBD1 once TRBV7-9 CASSFAGTGYEKLFF TGTGCCAGCAGCTTCGCCGGGACAGGTTATGAAAAACTGTTTTTT
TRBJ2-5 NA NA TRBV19 CASSIGPGLGETQYF TGTGCCAGTAGTATTGGCCCCGGGTTGGGAGAGACCCAGTACTTC
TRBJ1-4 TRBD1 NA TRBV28 CASSNRGLREKLFF TGTGCCAGCAGTAACAGGGGTCTTCGGGAAAAACTGTTTTTT
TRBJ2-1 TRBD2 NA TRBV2 CASTPVVAGEQFF TGTGCCAGCACCCCGGTTGTAGCGGGGGAGCAGTTCTTC
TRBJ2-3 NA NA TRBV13 CASSLGAGSTDTQYF TGTGCCAGCAGCTTAGGTGCGGGAAGCACAGATACGCAGTATTTT
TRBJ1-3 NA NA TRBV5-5 CASSLLGAGGNTIYF TGTGCCAGCAGCTTGTTAGGGGCTGGAGGAAACACCATATATTTT
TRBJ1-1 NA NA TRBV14 CASSQALGGTEAFF TGTGCCAGCAGCCAAGCATTAGGGGGCACTGAAGCTTTCTTT
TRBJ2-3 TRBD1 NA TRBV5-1 CASSSGTGGMGTDTQYF TGCGCCAGCAGCTCCGGGACAGGAGGAATGGGCACAGATACGCAGTATTTT
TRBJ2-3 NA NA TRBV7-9 CASTTLREEFTDTQYF TGTGCCAGCACCACCCTAAGGGAGGAGTTCACAGATACGCAGTATTTT
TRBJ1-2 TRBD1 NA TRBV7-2 CASSLGQGVGYGYTF TGTGCCAGCAGCTTAGGGCAGGGGGTGGGCTATGGCTACACCTTC
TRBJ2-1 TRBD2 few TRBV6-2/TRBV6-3 CASSYPLTSGRGNNEQFF TGTGCCAGCAGTTACCCTCTGACTAGCGGGAGGGGCAACAATGAGCAGTTCTTC
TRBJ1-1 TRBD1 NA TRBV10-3 CAISARGQGGRRGEAFF TGTGCCATCAGTGCACGTGGGCAGGGGGGCCGGAGGGGTGAAGCTTTCTTT
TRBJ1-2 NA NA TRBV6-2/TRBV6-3 CASSYSRTYGYTF TGTGCCAGCAGTTACAGCAGGACATATGGCTACACCTTC
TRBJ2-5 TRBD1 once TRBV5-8 CASSKRTGRETQYF TGTGCCAGCAGCAAACGGACAGGGAGGGAGACCCAGTACTTC
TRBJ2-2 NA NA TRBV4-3 CASSQYGTPNTGELFF TGCGCCAGCAGCCAGTACGGGACACCGAACACCGGGGAGCTGTTTTTT
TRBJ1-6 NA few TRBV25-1 CASSEWRQYNSPLHF TGTGCCAGCAGTGAATGGAGACAGTATAATTCACCCCTCCACTTT
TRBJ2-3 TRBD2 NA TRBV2 CASSDRTSANTDTQYF TGTGCCAGCAGTGACCGGACTAGCGCCAACACAGATACGCAGTATTTT
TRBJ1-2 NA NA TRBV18 CASSPVQEERTF TGTGCCAGCTCACCCGTCCAGGAGGAGCGCACCTTC
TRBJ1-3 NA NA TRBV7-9 CASSPWEAAGNTIYF TGTGCCAGCAGCCCCTGGGAGGCGGCTGGAAACACCATATATTTT